This entry lists 29 T cell receptor beta chains sequenced from one sample in a study of OX40 agonist ivuxolimab in advanced cancers. Some clones are missing from TCRdb's copy, which holds only in-frame ones; the method was immunoSEQ multiplex PCR. The top ten clones hold 20% to 25% of a sample with tens of thousands of clones, 88% of them seen once. The sequencing used CD4+ or CD8+ T cells sorted from blood, collected in a trial of the OX40 agonist ivuxolimab. These receptors were obtained from an adult with an advanced solid tumor such as melanoma, head and neck, liver or kidney cancer.

The count of this clone is one. The chain joins TRBV4-1 to TRBJ2-7; a weak D match, TRBD2 (6 bases). This CDR3 spans 15 amino acids. Germline V CDR1 and CDR2: MGHRA, YSYEKL. The germline V and J ends were trimmed by 2 bases and 2 bases, with 13 bases remaining between them. CDR3 sequence reads: CASSQTAGSTYEQYF. The DNA for the CDR3 is TGCGCCAGCAGCCAAACCGCGGGATCAACCTACGAGCAGTACTTC.

The chain couples TRBV5-1 to TRBJ1-1; possibly TRBD1 for D (6 bases). The germline gives CDR1 SGHRS, CDR2 YFSETQ. Trimming pared 2 bases from V and 5 bases from J, leaving 13 bases between. This CDR3 spans 14 amino acids. The CDR3 is CASSFAGAGTEAFF. For the CDR3, the DNA is TGCGCCAGCAGCTTTGCGGGGGCAGGTACTGAAGCTTTCTTT.

CDR3 sequence (DNA): TGTGCCAGCAGTGGTCGCACAGGGGAAAGCTCCTATAATTCACCCCTCCACTTT. This gives the protein CASSGRTGESSYNSPLHF. This chain uses TRBV2 with TRBJ1-6, with 7 positions matching TRBD1. The CDR3 is 18 residues long. From germline, CDR1 is SNHLY and CDR2 FYNNEI. With 4 bases clipped from V and 0 bases from J, the junction kept 9 bases outside the gene matches.

About this clone: This specimen includes other DNA sequences encoding the same CDR3. The chain recombines TRBV6-6 with TRBJ2-1; no reliable D call. V gave up 11 bases and J gave up 0 bases, with 17 bases separating them. In germline, CDR1 is MNHNY, CDR2 SVGAGI (reference sequence). The CDR3 is made up of 15 amino acids. CDR3 protein: CASLPRASSYNEQFF. The DNA of the CDR3 is TGTGCCTCCCTCCCCCGGGCTAGCTCCTACAATGAGCAGTTCTTC.

The genes are TRBV28 and TRBJ2-7, with 8 bases lining up with TRBD2. Trimming removed 7 bases from V and 6 bases from J; junction bases left unmatched: 11. The CDR3 is 14 amino acids. Germline assignment: CDR1 MDHEN and CDR2 SYDVKM. The CDR3 loop is CASTIRAGGSEQYF. CDR3 DNA sequence: TGTGCCAGCACCATCAGGGCGGGAGGATCCGAGCAGTACTTC.

The chain uses TRBV2 and TRBJ2-7; tentative D call: TRBD2 (5 bases). CDR1 is SNHLY and CDR2 is FYNNEI in the germline V gene. Trimming left V 7 bases short and J 5 bases short, with 15 bases between. The CDR3 covers 13 residues. This chain's CDR3 is CASIPGILHEQYF. The CDR3 DNA reads TGTGCCAGCATCCCCGGGATCCTCCACGAGCAGTACTTC.

The V and J genes are TRBV6-1 and TRBJ2-6; D uncertain. This CDR3 spans 15 amino acids. Germline-derived CDR1 and CDR2 are MNHNS and SASEGT. Trimming removed 8 bases from V and 0 bases from J, with 11 bases in between. The CDR3 loop reads CASRPPGSGANVLTF. CDR3 bases: TGTGCCAGCCGTCCCCCCGGCTCTGGGGCCAACGTCCTGACTTTC.

The chain combines TRBV7-9 with TRBJ2-7, with D unresolved. The CDR3 is 13 residues long. V shed 1 base and J shed 3 bases, with 7 bases lying between them. Germline assignment: CDR1 SEHNR and CDR2 FQNEAQ (reference sequence). CDR3 residues: CASSLGHLYEQYF. CDR3 nucleotide sequence: TGTGCCAGCAGCTTAGGACACCTCTACGAGCAGTACTTC.

The V gene is TRBV2, the J gene TRBJ1-2; TRBD1 is a possible D gene (5 bases). The germline V gene has CDR1 SNHLY and CDR2 FYNNEI. V was cut by 3 bases and J by 5 bases, with 13 bases left in between. The CDR3 consists of 14 residues. CDR3 residues: CASSDGGGGYGYTF. The CDR3 DNA sequence: TGTGCCAGCAGTGATGGCGGGGGTGGGTATGGCTACACCTTC.

This sequence joins TRBV27 and TRBJ2-7, with no clear D. V dropped 3 bases and J dropped 6 bases, with 12 bases sitting between them. CDR1 is MNHEY and CDR2 is SMNVEV in the germline V gene (reference sequence). This CDR3 is 13 amino acids long. CDR3 coding DNA: TGTGCCAGCAGTTTCAGCCCCCCCGGCGAGCAGTACTTC. This sequence encodes CASSFSPPGEQYF.

This chain connects TRBV25-1 to TRBJ1-1; unclear D gene. Germline V lookup: CDR1 MGHDK, CDR2 SYGVNS. V dropped 1 base and J dropped 4 bases, with 16 bases sitting between them. This CDR3 has 16 residues. This CDR3 reads CASSESRRVVGTEAFF. In nucleotides, the CDR3 is TGTGCCAGCAGTGAATCTCGGCGGGTGGTGGGCACTGAAGCTTTCTTT.

The chain recombines TRBV28 with TRBJ2-7, with D unresolved. This CDR3 is 13 amino acids long. The germline CDR1 and CDR2 sequences are MDHEN and SYDVKM. Trimming removed 4 bases at V and 0 bases at J, with 7 bases between. This chain's CDR3 is CASSSGVSYEQYF. CDR3 nucleotides: TGTGCCAGCAGTTCGGGCGTCTCCTACGAGCAGTACTTC.

This clone rates as medium-sized. Within the sample, other DNA sequences also encode this same CDR3. CDR3 nucleotide sequence: TGTGCCAGTAGTATAAGTCGGGACACTGAAGCTTTCTTT. Amino acid sequence: CASSISRDTEAFF. The chain is built from TRBV19 and TRBJ1-1; the D is unclear. The V end lost 2 bases, the J end lost 3 bases, and 7 bases lay between the germline ends. In germline, CDR1 is LNHDA, CDR2 SQIVND (reference sequence). The CDR3 loop spans 13 amino acids.

V is TRBV7-9 and J is TRBJ2-6; 9 bases match TRBD1. This CDR3 has 18 residues. CDR1 and CDR2 from the germline V gene are SEHNR and FQNEAQ (reference sequence). The V and J ends lost 2 bases and 1 base, in that order; junction bases with no gene match: 6. This chain's CDR3 is CASSLYGTGLSGANVLTF. The CDR3 region has the DNA TGTGCCAGCAGCTTATACGGGACAGGGTTATCTGGGGCCAACGTCCTGACTTTC.

V usage is TRBV4-1 and J usage is TRBJ2-3; TRBD1 aligns across 9 bases. This CDR3 spans 17 amino acids. The junction had 11 bases not matched to a gene; V was cut back by 7 bases and J by 0 bases. Germline CDR1 is MGHRA and CDR2 is YSYEKL. This CDR3 is CASTGNHRGPSTDTQYF. The DNA for the CDR3 is TGCGCCAGCACCGGAAACCACAGGGGGCCAAGCACAGATACGCAGTATTTT.

This rearrangement joins TRBV9 to TRBJ2-1; D is perhaps TRBD1 or TRBD2 (6 bases each). Looked up from germline, CDR1 is SGDLS and CDR2 is YYNGEE. The CDR3 consists of 16 residues. V was trimmed by 4 bases and J by 3 bases, leaving 17 bases between them. The CDR3 region is CASSPRGTLYYNEQFF. The CDR3, as DNA: TGTGCCAGCAGCCCCCGGGGGACACTTTACTACAATGAGCAGTTCTTC.

The V gene is TRBV10-3, the J gene TRBJ2-7; TRBD2 might be the D (5 bases). V gave up 3 bases and J gave up 2 bases, with 14 bases separating them. The germline V gene has CDR1 ENHRY and CDR2 SYGVKD. This CDR3 has 15 amino acids. The DNA of the CDR3 is TGTGCCATCAGTGAACCCCCCGCCGGGACCTACGAGCAGTACTTC. Translating gives CAISEPPAGTYEQYF.

This clone was recorded only once. The chain has TRBV7-9 and TRBJ2-4; TRBD1 might be the D (6 bases). V was shortened by 5 bases and J by 3 bases, with 14 bases between the two germline ends. The CDR3 totals 15 residues. Germline CDR1 and CDR2: SEHNR and FQNEAQ (reference sequence). The chain's CDR3 is CASSTTGKGKNIQYF. CDR3 in DNA: TGTGCCAGCAGCACTACAGGGAAGGGCAAAAACATTCAGTACTTC.

The V and J genes are TRBV5-6 and TRBJ2-3; 7 bases are shared with TRBD2. V lost 5 bases and J lost 6; bases outside the gene matches: 9. CDR1 is SGHDT, CDR2 YYEEEE, per germline. This CDR3 has 14 amino acids. In DNA form, the CDR3 reads TGTGCCAGCAGTAGAAGCGGGACCGCCGATACGCAGTATTTT. This encodes CASSRSGTADTQYF.

The J gene is TRBJ2-7, the V gene TRBV4-1; 9 bases fit TRBD2. CDR1 and CDR2 (germline): MGHRA, YSYEKL. The CDR3 has 15 residues. The junction had 3 bases not matched to a gene; V was cut back by 2 bases and J by 1 base. CDR3 in DNA: TGCGCCAGCAGCCAACTTAGCGGGGGTTCCTACGAGCAGTACTTC. The encoded protein is CASSQLSGGSYEQYF.

The rearrangement joins TRBV28 to TRBJ1-1; TRBD1 agrees at 9 bases. In germline, CDR1 is MDHEN, CDR2 SYDVKM. Losses at the gene ends were 7 bases for V and 0 bases for J; bases not matched to a gene: 6. The CDR3 extends over 15 amino acids. CDR3: CASNKRTGVNTEAFF. CDR3 bases: TGTGCCAGCAACAAACGGACAGGGGTGAACACTGAAGCTTTCTTT. Supplemented by reference TRBV28 and TRBJ1-1, the full variable domain reads DVKVTQSSRYLVKRTGEKVFLECVQDMDHENMFWYRQDPGLGLRLIYFSYDVKMKEKGDIPEGYSVSREKKERFSLILESASTNQTSMYLCASNKRTGVNTEAFFGQGTRLTVV.

The rearrangement uses TRBV7-2 and TRBJ2-7; D is undetermined. Trimming pared 7 bases from V and 4 bases from J, leaving 14 bases between. The CDR3 runs 13 residues. CDR1 is SGHTA and CDR2 is FQGNSA in the germline V gene. Here the CDR3 reads CASKSPGLYEQYF. The CDR3 DNA reads as TGTGCCAGCAAATCCCCGGGCCTTTACGAGCAGTACTTC.

The sample holds one count of this clone. The chain carries TRBV7-3 and TRBJ2-1, with 8 bases identical to TRBD1. This CDR3 region has 16 residues. Per the germline V gene, CDR1 is SGHTA and CDR2 is FQGTGA. V gave up 1 base and J gave up 2 bases; unmatched junction bases: 4. The CDR3 DNA reads as TGTGCCAGCAGCTTAAGTCCGACAGGGGCCTACAATGAGCAGTTCTTC. It encodes CASSLSPTGAYNEQFF.

V usage is TRBV11-2 and J usage is TRBJ2-7, with a weak D call TRBD2 (5 bases). The CDR3 covers 15 residues. CDR1 SGHAT and CDR2 FQNNGV come from the germline V gene. The germline V and J ends were trimmed by 0 bases and 0 bases, with 9 bases remaining between them. CDR3 sequence (DNA): TGTGCCAGCAGCTTAGACCTGGGGAGCTCCTACGAGCAGTACTTC. It translates to CASSLDLGSSYEQYF.

The rearrangement links TRBV2 to TRBJ2-3; no clear D gene. V was cut by 2 bases and J by 0 bases, with 9 bases left in between. The CDR3 sequence is 15 residues long. Germline CDR1 is SNHLY and CDR2 is FYNNEI. CDR3 DNA: TGTGCCAGCAGTGAAACATGGGATAGCACAGATACGCAGTATTTT. Amino acids: CASSETWDSTDTQYF.

The V gene is TRBV4-1, the J gene TRBJ2-3; 11 bases match TRBD2. The CDR3 runs 16 residues. V lost 0 bases, J lost 2 bases, and 1 base stayed unmatched. Germline V lookup: CDR1 MGHRA, CDR2 YSYEKL. CDR3 residues: CASSQETSGITDTQYF. Written as DNA, the CDR3 is TGCGCCAGCAGCCAAGAGACTAGCGGGATCACAGATACGCAGTATTTT.

This clone was seen more than once but under ten times. For the CDR3, the DNA is TGTGCCAGCAGTCCGGGACAGGGAGGCCAGCCCCAGCATTTT. Protein sequence: CASSPGQGGQPQHF. The chain has TRBV6-4 and TRBJ1-5; 9 nucleotides agree with TRBD1. The germline gives CDR1 MRHNA, CDR2 SNTAGT. The V and J ends lost 5 bases and 7 bases, in that order; junction bases with no gene match: 6. The CDR3 totals 14 residues.

This clone was picked up one time. This chain joins TRBV15 and TRBJ1-1; 8 bases are shared with TRBD1. The CDR3 runs 15 residues. The ends lost 3 bases at V and 1 base at J; junction bases unmatched: 4. Per the germline V gene, CDR1 is LNHNV and CDR2 is YYDKDF (reference sequence). The CDR3 nucleotides read TGTGCCACCAGCAGCCGGACAGGGAGGAACACTGAAGCTTTCTTT. It is translated as CATSSRTGRNTEAFF.

The chain carries TRBV14 and TRBJ2-3; 10 nucleotides align to TRBD2. CDR1 and CDR2 from the germline V gene are SGHDN and FVKESK. CDR3 length: 17 amino acids. Trimming removed 1 base from V and 2 bases from J; junction bases left unmatched: 6. The CDR3 DNA reads TGTGCCAGCAGCCAAGTTACTAGCGGGACCTTCACAGATACGCAGTATTTT. Translation: CASSQVTSGTFTDTQYF.